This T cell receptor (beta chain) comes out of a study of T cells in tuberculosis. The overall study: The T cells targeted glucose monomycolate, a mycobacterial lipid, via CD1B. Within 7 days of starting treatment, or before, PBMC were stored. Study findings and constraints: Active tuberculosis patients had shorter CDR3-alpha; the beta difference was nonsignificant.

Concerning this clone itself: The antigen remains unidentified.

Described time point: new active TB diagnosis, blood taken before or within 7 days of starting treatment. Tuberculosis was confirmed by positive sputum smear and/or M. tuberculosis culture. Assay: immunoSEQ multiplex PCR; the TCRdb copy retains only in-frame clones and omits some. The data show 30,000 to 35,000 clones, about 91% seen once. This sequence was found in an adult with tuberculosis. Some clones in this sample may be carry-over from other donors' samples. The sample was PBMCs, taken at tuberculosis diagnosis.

In DNA, the CDR3 is TGTGCCAGCAGCTCCCGGGACAGGTACGAGCAGTACTTC. It specifies CASSSRDRYEQYF. This chain uses TRBV7-9 with TRBJ2-7; 8 nucleotides match TRBD1. Germline V gene sequence: CDR1 SEHNR, CDR2 FQNEAQ (reference sequence). The V segment lost 4 bases and the J segment 4 bases; nucleotides outside the gene matches: 3. This CDR3 contains 13 residues.